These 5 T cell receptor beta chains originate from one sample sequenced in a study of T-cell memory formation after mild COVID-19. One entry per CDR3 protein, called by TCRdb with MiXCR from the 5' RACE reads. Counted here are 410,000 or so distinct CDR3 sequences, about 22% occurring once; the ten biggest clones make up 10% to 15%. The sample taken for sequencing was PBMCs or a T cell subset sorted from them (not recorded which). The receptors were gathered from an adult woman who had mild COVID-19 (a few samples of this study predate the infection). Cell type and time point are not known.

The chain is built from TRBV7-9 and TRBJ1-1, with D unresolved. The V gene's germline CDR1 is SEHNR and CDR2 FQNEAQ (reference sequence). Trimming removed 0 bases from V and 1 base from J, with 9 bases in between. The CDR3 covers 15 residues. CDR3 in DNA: TGTGCCAGCAGCTTAGCCCTAGGCGGGAACACTGAAGCTTTCTTT. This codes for CASSLALGGNTEAFF.

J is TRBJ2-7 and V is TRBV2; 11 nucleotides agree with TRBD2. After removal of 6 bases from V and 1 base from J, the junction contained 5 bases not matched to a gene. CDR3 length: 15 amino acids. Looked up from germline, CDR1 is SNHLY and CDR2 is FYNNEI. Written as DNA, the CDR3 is TGTGCCAGCAGAGCGGGACTAGCGGCTTCCTACGAGCAGTACTTC. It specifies CASRAGLAASYEQYF. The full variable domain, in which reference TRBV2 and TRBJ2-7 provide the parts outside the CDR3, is EPEVTQTPSHQVTQMGQEVILRCVPISNHLYFYWYRQILGQKVEFLVSFYNNEISEKSEIFDDQFSVERPDGSNFTLKIRSTKLEDSAMYFCASRAGLAASYEQYFGPGTRLTVT.

DNA for the CDR3: TGTGCCAGCAGTTACCGAAGTAGCGGGGGGGCATATGAGCAGTTCTTC. It is translated as CASSYRSSGGAYEQFF. The rearrangement links TRBV6-5 to TRBJ2-1; 11 positions match TRBD2. Germline CDR1 MNHEY, CDR2 SVGAGI. V gave up 2 bases and J gave up 8 bases; unmatched junction bases: 8. CDR3 length: 16 amino acids.

CDR3 sequence reads: CASSLVRTSGRASDTQYF. The CDR3 nucleotides read TGTGCCAGCAGCTTAGTGCGGACTAGCGGGAGGGCCTCAGATACGCAGTATTTT. The rearrangement joins TRBV11-2 to TRBJ2-3; 15 nucleotides line up with TRBD2. CDR1 and CDR2 from the germline V gene are SGHAT and FQNNGV. Trimming took 1 base from V and 4 from J; bases not matched to a gene: 6. The CDR3 loop spans 18 amino acids.

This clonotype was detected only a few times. The CDR3 protein is CASSQDRGQSTEAFF. The CDR3 coding sequence is TGCGCCAGCAGCCAGGACAGGGGCCAGAGCACTGAAGCTTTCTTT. The chain recombines TRBV4-3 with TRBJ1-1; TRBD1 aligns across 9 bases. This CDR3 is built from 15 residues. The J segment lost 4 bases and the V segment lost 3 bases, leaving 6 bases of the junction unmatched. CDR1 is LGHNA and CDR2 is YSLEER in the germline V gene.